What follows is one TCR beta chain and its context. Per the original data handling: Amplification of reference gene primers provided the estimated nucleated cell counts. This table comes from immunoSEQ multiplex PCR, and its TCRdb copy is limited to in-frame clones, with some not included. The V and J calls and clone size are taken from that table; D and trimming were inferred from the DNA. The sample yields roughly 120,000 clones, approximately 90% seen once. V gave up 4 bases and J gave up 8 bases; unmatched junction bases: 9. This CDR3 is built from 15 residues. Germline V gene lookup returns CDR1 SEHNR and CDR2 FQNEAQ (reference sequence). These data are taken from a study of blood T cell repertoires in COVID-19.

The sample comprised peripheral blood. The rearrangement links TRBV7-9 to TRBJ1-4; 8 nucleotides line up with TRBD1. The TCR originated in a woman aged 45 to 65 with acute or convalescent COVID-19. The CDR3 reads CASSSRQGLGEKLFF. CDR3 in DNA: TGTGCCAGCAGCTCCCGACAGGGGCTGGGGGAAAAACTGTTTTTT.